Listed below are T cell receptor beta chains from one sample, sequenced in a study of blood T cells in healthy people across ages. TCRdb reprocessed the 5' RACE reads via MiXCR and lists one record per CDR3 protein. The profile covers 700,000 to 850,000 distinct CDR3 sequences, with roughly 53% appearing a single time and about 38% taken by the ten largest. The sequenced sample consisted of blood. These TCRs come from an elderly man in good health. Each CDR3 is given with its conserved first and last residue. A D gene is named only where the DNA matches it firmly. Not every row has a clone size; where given, it reads once, few, many or a size class.

clone size	V gene	D gene	J gene	CDR3 DNA	CDR3 protein
few	TRBV4-1	TRBD1	TRBJ2-6	TGCGCCAGCAGCCAAGATATGCCGGACAGGGCGCTCTCGAGGGGGGCCAACGTCCTGACTTTC	CASSQDMPDRALSRGANVLTF
once	TRBV4-2	-	TRBJ1-1	TGTGCCAGCAGCCAAGGACAGATTGAGAACACTGAAGCTTTCTTT	CASSQGQIENTEAFF
-	TRBV5-1	-	TRBJ1-1	TGCGCCAGCAGCTTGGGGTTGACCGGCCCAGGCGCTGAAGCTTTCTTT	CASSLGLTGPGAEAFF
-	TRBV5-1	-	TRBJ1-4	TGCGCCAGCAGCCCTACGGACACGAGTAATGAAAAACTGTTTTTT	CASSPTDTSNEKLFF
-	TRBV3-1	TRBD2	TRBJ2-1	TGTGCCAGCAGCCAAGGGGGGCCCAGCGGGAGTGAGCAGTTCTTC	CASSQGGPSGSEQFF
few	TRBV20-1	-	TRBJ1-2	TGCAGTGTCAGACGGGGTTATGGCTACACCTTC	CSVRRGYGYTF
-	TRBV10-3	TRBD1	TRBJ2-5	TGTGCCATCAGTGGGACAGGGTCAGAGACCCAGTACTTC	CAISGTGSETQYF
few	TRBV27	TRBD2	TRBJ2-3	TGTGCCAGCAGACTGAGTGGGACTAGCGGGAGAGATACGCAGTATTTT	CASRLSGTSGRDTQYF
-	TRBV18	-	TRBJ1-2	TGTGCCAGCTCACCGGACGGCGGGCCCTATGGCTACACCTTC	CASSPDGGPYGYTF
-	TRBV7-3	TRBD2	TRBJ2-7	TGTGCCAGCAGCTTAACGGTTCTAGCGGGAGGGAGCGAGCAGTACTTC	CASSLTVLAGGSEQYF
-	TRBV18	-	TRBJ2-5	TGTGCCAGCTCCCCAAATTCCGTAGAGACCCAGTACTTC	CASSPNSVETQYF
-	TRBV20-1	-	TRBJ2-3	TGCAGTGCTAGAGATAGAGGTAGCGGCTTGGACGATACGCAGTATTTT	CSARDRGSGLDDTQYF
-	TRBV5-4	-	TRBJ2-5	TGTGCCAGCACCCCTACTGAGGGGGAGACCCAGTACTTC	CASTPTEGETQYF
-	TRBV5-1	-	TRBJ2-1	TGCGCCAGCAGCTACCAGGGCCCGCAGGGCGATGAGCAGTTCTTC	CASSYQGPQGDEQFF
few	TRBV10-3	TRBD2	TRBJ2-1	TGTGCCATCAGTGAGTCGGGACTAGCGGGAGGTAGTGAGCAGTTCTTC	CAISESGLAGGSEQFF